This T cell receptor (beta chain) was recorded in a study of cytomegalovirus exposure and HLA in healthy donors. CDR1 and CDR2 (germline): ENHRY, SYGVKD. This CDR3 spans 17 amino acids. Trimming cost V 0 bases and J 4 bases, with 16 bases left between them. Clones were sequenced by immunoSEQ multiplex PCR, and TCRdb holds only the in-frame ones, with some missing. The sample contains some 66,000 clones, approximately 96% of which appear only once. The chain carries TRBV10-3 and TRBJ1-5; D gene unclear. The sequence came from a woman under 30 in good health and CMV-seropositive. The sequencing input was PBMCs. The DNA for the CDR3 is TGTGCCATCAGTGAGTCCTCCGTCGGGGTTGAAAATCAGCCCCAGCATTTT. Translation gives CAISESSVGVENQPQHF.